This T cell receptor (beta chain) comes out of a study of graft-versus-host responses after intestinal transplantation. Study summary: Recipients received multivisceral, liver-intestinal, or isolated intestinal transplants. Every recipient underwent anti-thymocyte globulin induction, then tacrolimus and steroids for roughly three years.

Clones were sequenced by immunoSEQ multiplex PCR, and TCRdb holds only the in-frame ones, with some missing. The repertoire holds about 57,000 clones, 70% to 90% seen once, with 1.6% in the top ten. This CDR3 is 13 amino acids long. V was cut by 6 bases and J by 2 bases, with 10 bases left in between. The germline CDR1 and CDR2 sequences are MDHEN and SYDVKM. Study-wide points: The recipient marrow held GvH clones, and some of them showed up first in ileum or blood.

Notes on this clone: Its antigen remains unknown.

This clonotype originated in a human patient who received an intestinal transplant, so some T cells may come from the graft donor. This material consisted of PBMCs, taken 26 days after transplant. The chain carries TRBV28 and TRBJ1-2; weak D call: TRBD1 (6 bases). The chain's CDR3 is CASSVGQNYGYTF. CDR3 coding DNA: TGTGCCAGCAGCGTCGGACAGAACTATGGCTACACCTTC.